This TCR beta chain was observed in a study of shared clonotypes between healthy human individuals. The study's findings and limits: A few donors held approximately 4.6% of naive CD4 clonotypes in common. It was the non-shared clonotypes that had lower generation probabilities than clonotypes shared by all four donors.

The data were produced by immunoSEQ multiplex PCR, yet TCRdb's version contains in-frame clones alone and is incomplete. The table records over a million clones, roughly 96% of them present only once. To note about this clone: Antigen: not known.

Those who donated, Caucasian adults without exception, all lived in Nashville, Tennessee. Splitting of CD4+ cells produced CD45RA+ naive and CD45RA-negative memory subsets. The CDR3 is 14 residues long. Germline-derived CDR1 and CDR2 are MNHNY and SVGAGI (reference sequence). Trimming left V 2 bases short and J 1 base short, with 9 bases between. The source of this sequence is a man between 25 and 39 years old in good health. The chain combines TRBV6-6 with TRBJ2-7; D unclear. What was sequenced was naive CD4+ T cells sorted from blood. Subset here: CD45RA+ positively selected. The CDR3 bases are TGTGCCAGCAGTTACGGCCTAGTTTCCTACGAGCAGTACTTC. Its translation is CASSYGLVSYEQYF.